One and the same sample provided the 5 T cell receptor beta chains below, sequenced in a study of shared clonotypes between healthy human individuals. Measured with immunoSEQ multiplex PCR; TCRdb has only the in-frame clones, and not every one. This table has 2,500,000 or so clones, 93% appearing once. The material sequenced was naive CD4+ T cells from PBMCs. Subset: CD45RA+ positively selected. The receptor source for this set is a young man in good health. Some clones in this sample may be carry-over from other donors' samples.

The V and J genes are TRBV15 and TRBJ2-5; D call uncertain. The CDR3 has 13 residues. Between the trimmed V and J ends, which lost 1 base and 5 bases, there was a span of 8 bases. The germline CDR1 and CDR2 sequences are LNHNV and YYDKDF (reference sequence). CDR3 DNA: TGTGCCACCAGCAGAGCCCCCGTGGAGACCCAGTACTTC. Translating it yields CATSRAPVETQYF.

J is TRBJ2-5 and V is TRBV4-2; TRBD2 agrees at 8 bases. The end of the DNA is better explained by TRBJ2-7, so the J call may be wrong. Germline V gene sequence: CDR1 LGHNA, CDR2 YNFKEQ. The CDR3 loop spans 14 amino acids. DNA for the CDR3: TGTGCCAGCAGCCCCCCGGGACTAGCCTACGAGCAGTACTTC. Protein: CASSPPGLAYEQYF.

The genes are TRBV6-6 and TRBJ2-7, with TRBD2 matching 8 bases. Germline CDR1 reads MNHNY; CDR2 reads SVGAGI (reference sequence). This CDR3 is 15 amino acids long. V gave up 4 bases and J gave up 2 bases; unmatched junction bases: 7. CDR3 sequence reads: CASSLRSGGTYEQYF. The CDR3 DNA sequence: TGTGCCAGCAGTTTGAGGAGCGGGGGAACCTACGAGCAGTACTTC.

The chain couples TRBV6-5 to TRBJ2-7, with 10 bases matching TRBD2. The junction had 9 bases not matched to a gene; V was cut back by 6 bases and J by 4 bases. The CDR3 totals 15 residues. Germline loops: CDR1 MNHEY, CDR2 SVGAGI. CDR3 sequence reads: CASSPRTSGRYEQYF. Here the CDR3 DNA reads TGTGCCAGCAGCCCCAGGACTAGCGGCCGGTACGAGCAGTACTTC.

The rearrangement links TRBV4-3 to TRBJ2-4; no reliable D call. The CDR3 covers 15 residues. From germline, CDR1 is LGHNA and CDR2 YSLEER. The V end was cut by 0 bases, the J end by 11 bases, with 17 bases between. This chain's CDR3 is CASSQEYGQWALQYF. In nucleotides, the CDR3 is TGCGCCAGCAGCCAAGAATACGGTCAGTGGGCCCTTCAGTACTTC.